Below, 13 T cell receptor beta chains from the same sample are listed, as sequenced in a study of T cells in Graves' hyperthyroidism and ophthalmopathy. TCR beta CDR3 regions were amplified from RNA transcripts. During a first-round RT-PCR of the TCR CDR3, the HTBI primer set was used. MiXCR was run by TCRdb on the multiplex PCR reads, yielding one entry per CDR3 protein. The repertoire has 600,000 to 700,000 distinct CDR3 sequences, 45% of them found once; the top ten carry more than 7%. The sample taken for sequencing was peripheral blood or thyroid tissue (not recorded which). These receptor sequences come from an adult man with Graves' disease, either hyperthyroidism or ophthalmopathy (not recorded which).

For this clonotype: A read error is likely, as this CDR3 ends without the conserved phenylalanine or tryptophan. CDR3 sequence: CASSLLSQPQHL. Here the CDR3 DNA reads TGTGCCAGCAGTTTACTCAGTCAGCCCCAGCATCTT. The rearrangement joins TRBV2 to TRBJ1-5; D is unclear. The CDR3 has 12 residues. CDR1 SNHLY and CDR2 FYNNEI come from the germline V gene. V was shortened by 5 bases and J by 6 bases, with 8 bases between the two germline ends.

In this sample, this clonotype turned up a few times. The genes are TRBV12-3 or TRBV12-4 and TRBJ1-1; perhaps TRBD1 as D (5 bases). The CDR3 extends over 14 amino acids. Trimming removed 6 bases at V and 4 bases at J, with 15 bases between. CDR3 sequence reads: CASSLSGSSTEAFF. CDR3 DNA sequence: TGTGCCAGCAGCCTCTCAGGGAGCAGCACTGAAGCTTTCTTT.

The V gene is TRBV7-9, the J gene TRBJ2-3; 7 positions match TRBD2. V was pared by 3 bases and J by 5 bases, with 11 bases of the junction left unmatched. This CDR3 is built from 16 residues. CDR1 is SEHNR and CDR2 is FQNEAQ in the germline V gene (reference sequence). The CDR3, as DNA: TGTGCCAGCAGCTTGCGACTAGCACCTACTCAAGATACGCAGTATTTT. Encoded protein: CASSLRLAPTQDTQYF.

This clonotype showed up many times. The V and J genes are TRBV19 and TRBJ1-2; possible D gene TRBD1, 6 bases. V was pared by 8 bases and J by 6 bases, with 13 bases between. Per the germline V gene, CDR1 is LNHDA and CDR2 is SQIVND (reference sequence). CDR3 length: 12 amino acids. CDR3 nucleotides: TGTGCCAGTTACCTACAGGGCCATGGCTACACCTTC. It encodes CASYLQGHGYTF.

The chain joins TRBV29-1 to TRBJ2-2; 9 bases fit TRBD2. The CDR3 extends over 15 amino acids. CDR1 and CDR2 from the germline V gene are SQVTM and ANQGSEA. V shed 0 bases and J 6 bases; nucleotides not matched to a gene: 5. This chain's CDR3 is CSVEDGVAGAGELFF. In DNA form, the CDR3 reads TGCAGCGTTGAAGATGGGGTAGCGGGAGCCGGGGAGCTGTTTTTT.

This clonotype occurred many times. This chain links TRBV19 with TRBJ1-5; possibly TRBD1 for D (6 bases). This CDR3 region has 14 residues. The germline CDR1 and CDR2 sequences are LNHDA and SQIVND (reference sequence). With 3 bases removed from V and 3 bases from J, the gap between germline ends came to 9 bases. The DNA for the CDR3 is TGTGCCAGTAGTATCAGGACAGACAATCAGCCCCAGCATTTT. Residues: CASSIRTDNQPQHF. The full variable domain, completed using reference TRBV19 and TRBJ1-5, is DGGITQSPKYLFRKEGQNVTLSCEQNLNHDAMYWYRQDPGQGLRLIYYSQIVNDFQKGDIAEGYSVSREKKESFPLTVTSAQKNPTAFYLCASSIRTDNQPQHFGDGTRLSIL.

This chain uses TRBV2 with TRBJ1-2; 8 bases line up with TRBD1. The CDR3 is 15 residues long. Germline assignment: CDR1 SNHLY and CDR2 FYNNEI. Losses at the gene ends were 3 bases for V and 5 bases for J; bases not matched to a gene: 8. CDR3 in DNA: TGTGCCAGCAGTGATTCGGCAGGGGGCGCGTATGGCTACACCTTC. Translating gives CASSDSAGGAYGYTF.

This rearrangement joins TRBV7-6 to TRBJ2-5; perhaps TRBD2 as D (5 bases). V was pared by 1 base and J by 7 bases, with 16 bases between. The CDR3 covers 15 residues. From germline, CDR1 is SGHVS and CDR2 FNYEAQ. The CDR3 DNA reads as TGTGCCAGCAGCTTAGGAGCGCAGGCTGGAGGGACCCAGTACTTC. Its protein is CASSLGAQAGGTQYF.

The CDR3 DNA reads as TGCAGTGCCGCGGACAGGGGGCTTTATGTAGATGGCTACACCTTC. Encoded protein: CSAADRGLYVDGYTF. The rearrangement links TRBV20-1 to TRBJ1-2; 11 nucleotides match TRBD1. The CDR3 loop spans 15 amino acids. V dropped 6 bases and J dropped 6; count of bases not matched to a gene: 12. Germline V gives CDR1 DFQATT, CDR2 SNEGSKA (reference sequence).

V gene TRBV7-6 combines with J gene TRBJ2-2; D uncertain. V lost 4 bases and J lost 0, with 18 bases in between. The CDR3 has 18 residues. Germline V CDR1 and CDR2: SGHVS, FNYEAQ. The CDR3 DNA is TGTGCCAGCAGCTCAAAGTACAAGGCCGCCGCGAACACCGGGGAGCTGTTTTTT. It is translated as CASSSKYKAAANTGELFF.

This chain uses TRBV15 with TRBJ2-5; D may be TRBD1 or TRBD2 (7 bases each). V shed 0 bases and J shed 7 bases, with 12 bases lying between them. CDR3 length: 14 residues. Germline CDR1 LNHNV, CDR2 YYDKDF (reference sequence). CDR3 bases: TGTGCCACCAGCAGAGATATCAGGGGGGGGACCCAGTACTTC. Protein sequence: CATSRDIRGGTQYF.

The sample holds many counts of this clonotype. The chain links TRBV20-1 to TRBJ2-7; 8 bases align to TRBD1. Trimming at V came to 6 bases and at J to 0 bases, leaving 7 bases not matched to a gene. CDR1 and CDR2 from the germline V gene are DFQATT and SNEGSKA (reference sequence). This CDR3 region has 14 residues. CDR3 DNA: TGCAGTGCCAATACAGGGGGTGGCTCCTACGAGCAGTACTTC. It codes for CSANTGGGSYEQYF.

The genes are TRBV18 and TRBJ1-5; 7 bases map to TRBD1. The V gene's germline CDR1 is KGHSH and CDR2 LQKENI. This CDR3 contains 13 residues. J was trimmed by 11 bases and V by 3 bases; bases with no gene match: 7. CDR3 sequence (DNA): TGTGCCAGCTCACCCGACAGGGAGATTACCCAGCATTTT. It specifies CASSPDREITQHF. Filled out from reference TRBV18 and TRBJ1-5, the complete variable domain reads NAGVMQNPRHLVRRRGQEARLRCSPMKGHSHVYWYRQLPEEGLKFMVYLQKENIIDESGMPKERFSAEFPKEGPSILRIQQVVRGDSAAYFCASSPDREITQHFGDGTRLSIL.